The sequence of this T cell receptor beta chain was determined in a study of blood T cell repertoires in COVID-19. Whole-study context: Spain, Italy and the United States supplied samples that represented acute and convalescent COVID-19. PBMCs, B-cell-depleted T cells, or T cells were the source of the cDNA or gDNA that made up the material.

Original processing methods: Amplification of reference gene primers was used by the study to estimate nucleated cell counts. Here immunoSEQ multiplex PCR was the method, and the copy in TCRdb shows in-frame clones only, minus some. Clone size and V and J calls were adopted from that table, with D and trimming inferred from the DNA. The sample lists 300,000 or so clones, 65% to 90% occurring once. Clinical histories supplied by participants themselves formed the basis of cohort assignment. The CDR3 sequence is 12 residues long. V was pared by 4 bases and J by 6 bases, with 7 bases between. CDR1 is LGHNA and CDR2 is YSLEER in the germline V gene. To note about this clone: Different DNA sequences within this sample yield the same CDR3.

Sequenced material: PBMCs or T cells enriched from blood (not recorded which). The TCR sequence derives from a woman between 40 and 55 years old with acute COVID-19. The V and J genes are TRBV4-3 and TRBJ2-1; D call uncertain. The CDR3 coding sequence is TGCGCCAGCAGCCCAGCAGGCAATGAGCAGTTCTTC. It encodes CASSPAGNEQFF.